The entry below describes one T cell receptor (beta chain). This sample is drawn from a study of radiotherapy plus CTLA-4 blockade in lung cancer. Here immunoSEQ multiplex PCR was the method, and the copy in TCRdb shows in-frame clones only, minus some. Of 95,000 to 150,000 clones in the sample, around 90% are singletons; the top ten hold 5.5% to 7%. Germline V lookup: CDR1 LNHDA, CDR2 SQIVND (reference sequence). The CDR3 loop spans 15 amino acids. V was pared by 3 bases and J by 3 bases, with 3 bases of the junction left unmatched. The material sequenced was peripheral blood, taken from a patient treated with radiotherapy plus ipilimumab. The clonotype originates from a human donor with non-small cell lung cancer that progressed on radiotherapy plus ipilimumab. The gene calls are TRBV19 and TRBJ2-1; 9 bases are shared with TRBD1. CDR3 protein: CASSMTGGVYNEQFF. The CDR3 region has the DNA TGTGCCAGTAGTATGACAGGGGGGGTCTACAATGAGCAGTTCTTC.